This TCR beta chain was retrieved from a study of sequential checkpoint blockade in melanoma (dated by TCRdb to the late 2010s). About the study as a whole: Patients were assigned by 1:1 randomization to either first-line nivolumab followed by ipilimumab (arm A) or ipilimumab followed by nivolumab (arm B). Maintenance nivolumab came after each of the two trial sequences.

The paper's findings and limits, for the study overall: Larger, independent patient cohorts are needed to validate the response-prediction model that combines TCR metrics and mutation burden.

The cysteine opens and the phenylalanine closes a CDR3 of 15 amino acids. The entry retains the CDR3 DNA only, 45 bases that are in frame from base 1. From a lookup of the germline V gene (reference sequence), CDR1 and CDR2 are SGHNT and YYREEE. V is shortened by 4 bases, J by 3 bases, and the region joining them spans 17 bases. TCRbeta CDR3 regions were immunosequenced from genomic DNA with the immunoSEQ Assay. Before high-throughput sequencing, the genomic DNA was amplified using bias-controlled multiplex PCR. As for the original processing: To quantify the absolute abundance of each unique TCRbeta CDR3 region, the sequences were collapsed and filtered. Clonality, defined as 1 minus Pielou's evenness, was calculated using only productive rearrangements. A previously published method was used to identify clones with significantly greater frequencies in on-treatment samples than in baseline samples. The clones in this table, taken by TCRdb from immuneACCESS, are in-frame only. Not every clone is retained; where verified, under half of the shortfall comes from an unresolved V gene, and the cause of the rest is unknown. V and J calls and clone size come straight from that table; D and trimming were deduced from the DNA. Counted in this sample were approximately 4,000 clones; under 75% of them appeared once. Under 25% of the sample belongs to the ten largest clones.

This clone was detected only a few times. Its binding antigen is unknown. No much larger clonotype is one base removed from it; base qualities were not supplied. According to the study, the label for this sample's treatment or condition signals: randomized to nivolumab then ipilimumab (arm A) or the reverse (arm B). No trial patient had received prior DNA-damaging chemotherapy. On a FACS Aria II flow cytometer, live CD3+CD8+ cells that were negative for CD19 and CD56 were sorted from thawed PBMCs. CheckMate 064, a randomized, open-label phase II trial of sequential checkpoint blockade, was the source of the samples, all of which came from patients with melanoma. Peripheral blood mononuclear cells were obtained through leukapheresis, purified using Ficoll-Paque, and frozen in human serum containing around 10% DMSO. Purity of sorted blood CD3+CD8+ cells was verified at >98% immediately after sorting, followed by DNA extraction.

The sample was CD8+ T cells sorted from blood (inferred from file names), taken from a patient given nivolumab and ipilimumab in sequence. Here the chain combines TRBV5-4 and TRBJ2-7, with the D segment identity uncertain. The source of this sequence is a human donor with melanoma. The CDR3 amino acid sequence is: CASSLNPGLLYEQYF. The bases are TGTGCCAGCAGCCTAAACCCGGGTCTGCTCTACGAGCAGTACTTC.